Below are 27 T cell receptor beta chains sequenced from a single sample in a study of blood T cell repertoires in COVID-19. Generated by immunoSEQ multiplex PCR, the TCRdb table keeps only in-frame clones and is missing some. Of roughly 94,000 clones listed, around 80% were seen once; the top ten hold around 25%. Sequencing used peripheral blood. Source of these receptors: a man between 60 and 75 years old with acute or convalescent COVID-19.

This sequence joins TRBV5-1 and TRBJ1-1; no firm D call. CDR1 and CDR2 from the germline V gene are SGHRS and YFSETQ. The V end was cut by 4 bases, the J end by 5 bases, with 12 bases between. CDR3 length equals 13 residues. CDR3 loop: CASSRPPETEAFF. The DNA for the CDR3 is TGCGCCAGCAGCCGACCCCCGGAGACTGAAGCTTTCTTT.

The rearrangement links TRBV6-5 to TRBJ1-6; 9 positions match TRBD1. The CDR3 consists of 15 residues. The germline V gene encodes CDR1 MNHEY and CDR2 SVGAGI. V dropped 5 bases and J dropped 7; count of bases not matched to a gene: 6. The CDR3 is CASSPPGQGNSPLHF. CDR3 coding DNA: TGTGCCAGCAGTCCACCGGGACAGGGAAATTCACCCCTCCACTTT.

The chain recombines TRBV7-6 with TRBJ2-5, with unresolved D. The CDR3 covers 11 residues. The V gene lost 2 bases and the J gene lost 5 bases, with 3 bases spanning the gap. In germline, CDR1 is SGHVS, CDR2 FNYEAQ. CDR3 residues: CASSLSETQYF. The CDR3 bases are TGTGCCAGCAGCTTAAGCGAGACCCAGTACTTC.

The gene calls are TRBV2 and TRBJ2-5; TRBD1 agrees at 9 bases. Germline V gene sequence: CDR1 SNHLY, CDR2 FYNNEI. V shed 6 bases, J shed 2 bases, and the junction held 10 bases outside the gene matches. This CDR3 is built from 16 residues. CDR3 sequence reads: CASSPGRGQGQETQYF. Written as DNA, the CDR3 is TGTGCCAGCAGCCCCGGACGAGGACAGGGGCAAGAGACCCAGTACTTC.

The sample holds one count of this clone. The CDR3 here is CASSDRGLNYGYTF. The CDR3 DNA reads TGTGCCAGTAGTGACAGGGGGCTCAACTATGGCTACACCTTC. The chain employs TRBV19 and TRBJ1-2, with 10 positions matching TRBD1. The trim removed 5 bases at V and 2 bases at J, leaving 2 bases unmatched. The CDR3 covers 14 residues. CDR1 is LNHDA, CDR2 SQIVND, per germline (reference sequence). The full variable domain, in which reference TRBV19 and TRBJ1-2 provide the parts outside the CDR3, is DGGITQSPKYLFRKEGQNVTLSCEQNLNHDAMYWYRQDPGQGLRLIYYSQIVNDFQKGDIAEGYSVSREKKESFPLTVTSAQKNPTAFYLCASSDRGLNYGYTFGSGTRLTVV.

This rearrangement joins TRBV5-1 to TRBJ1-2; perhaps TRBD1 as D (5 bases). Trimming removed 0 bases from V and 5 bases from J, with 14 bases in between. Germline loops: CDR1 SGHRS, CDR2 YFSETQ. The CDR3 loop spans 15 amino acids. CDR3 protein: CASSLGSGKSYGYTF. CDR3 DNA sequence: TGCGCCAGCAGCTTGGGGTCAGGGAAATCGTATGGCTACACCTTC.

The V and J genes are TRBV28 and TRBJ1-2; D possibly corresponds to TRBD1 (5 bases). The V end was cut by 7 bases, the J end by 2 bases, with 17 bases between. The CDR3 extends over 15 amino acids. From germline, CDR1 is MDHEN and CDR2 SYDVKM. The CDR3 protein is CASTQGGGGNYGYTF. CDR3 coding DNA: TGTGCCAGCACCCAGGGAGGAGGAGGGAACTATGGCTACACCTTC.

This sequence joins TRBV2 and TRBJ1-2; 8 bases fit TRBD1. This CDR3 spans 16 amino acids. The trim removed 3 bases at V and 0 bases at J, leaving 6 bases unmatched. Looked up from germline, CDR1 is SNHLY and CDR2 is FYNNEI. CDR3 region: CASSDLGDRTNYGYTF. The CDR3 DNA reads TGTGCCAGCAGTGATCTAGGGGACAGGACTAACTATGGCTACACCTTC.

The V call is TRBV3-1 (or the pseudogene TRBV3-2), the J call TRBJ1-4; the match to TRBD1 covers 8 bases. CDR3 length: 14 amino acids. Germline-derived CDR1 and CDR2 are LGHDT and YNNKEL (reference sequence). V shed 3 bases, J shed 10 bases, and the junction held 7 bases outside the gene matches. CDR3 amino acids: CASSHVDRAGKLFF. CDR3 DNA: TGTGCCAGCAGCCACGTGGACAGGGCCGGAAAACTGTTTTTT.

The count of this clone is one. The CDR3: CASGRENSPLHF. The CDR3 DNA reads TGTGCCAGCGGCAGGGAAAATTCACCCCTCCACTTT. This chain connects TRBV11-2 to TRBJ1-6; D is possibly TRBD1 (5 bases). CDR3 length: 12 amino acids. Germline CDR1 and CDR2: SGHAT and FQNNGV. V lost 8 bases and J lost 7, with 9 bases in between.

This chain links TRBV28 with TRBJ2-1, with 11 bases aligning to TRBD2. Germline V lookup: CDR1 MDHEN, CDR2 SYDVKM. The CDR3 covers 12 residues. With 10 bases clipped from V and 7 bases from J, the junction kept 3 bases outside the gene matches. The DNA for the CDR3 is TGTGCCACCCGGACTAGCGGGAATGAGCAGTTCTTC. This sequence encodes CATRTSGNEQFF.

The chain has TRBV11-2 and TRBJ2-2, with 7 nucleotides matching TRBD1. The CDR3 consists of 15 residues. J gave up 4 bases and V 5 bases, and 7 bases lay outside the gene matches. Germline CDR1 is SGHAT and CDR2 is FQNNGV. The CDR3, as DNA: TGTGCCAGCAGCCCTCGGGCAGGGGGCACCGGGGAGCTGTTTTTT. It specifies CASSPRAGGTGELFF.

This clone was counted once. The chain has TRBV7-8 and TRBJ1-2; 8 nucleotides align to TRBD1. Unmatched junction bases numbered 11, after V lost 5 bases and J lost 9 bases. Germline lookup yields CDR1 SGHVS and CDR2 FQNEAQ. The CDR3 consists of 14 residues. CDR3 loop: CASSRDRGWGSYTF. For the CDR3, the DNA is TGTGCCAGCAGCCGTGACAGGGGTTGGGGTAGCTACACCTTC.

The chain employs TRBV7-9 and TRBJ2-3; 7 positions agree with TRBD2. The V gene's germline CDR1 is SEHNR and CDR2 FQNEAQ (reference sequence). This CDR3 has 18 amino acids. After removal of 0 bases from V and 2 bases from J, the junction contained 11 bases not matched to a gene. CDR3 nucleotide sequence: TGTGCCAGCAGCTTAGCCCTAGCGGACCGTCTTTTCACAGATACGCAGTATTTT. This translates into CASSLALADRLFTDTQYF.

The chain carries TRBV19 and TRBJ2-2; perhaps TRBD2 as D (6 bases). The CDR3 has 16 residues. V was cut by 3 bases and J by 0 bases, with 11 bases left in between. CDR1 and CDR2 from the germline V gene are LNHDA and SQIVND (reference sequence). In DNA, the CDR3 is TGTGCCAGTAGTATCGGAGGGAGAACGAACACCGGGGAGCTGTTTTTT. Its translation is CASSIGGRTNTGELFF.

The rearrangement joins TRBV19 to TRBJ2-6; D unclear. V gave up 7 bases and J gave up 0 bases, with 10 bases separating them. The CDR3 spans 15 residues. CDR1 LNHDA and CDR2 SQIVND come from the germline V gene (reference sequence). The CDR3 DNA reads TGTGCCAGTACCCGGGTCTACTCTGGGGCCAACGTCCTGACTTTC. It is translated as CASTRVYSGANVLTF.

The chain carries TRBV2 and TRBJ1-3; the D gene is possibly TRBD1 (6 bases). V shed 6 bases and J shed 9 bases, with 15 bases lying between them. Germline values: CDR1 SNHLY, CDR2 FYNNEI. The CDR3 contains 13 residues. The CDR3 sequence is CASSTKQGTTIYF. In DNA form, the CDR3 reads TGTGCCAGCAGCACCAAACAGGGTACCACCATATATTTT.

CDR3 amino acids: CASSFSGQVLGNQPQHF. The CDR3 DNA follows: TGTGCCAGTAGTTTCTCGGGACAGGTTTTGGGCAATCAGCCCCAGCATTTT. This chain uses TRBV19 with TRBJ1-5; 8 bases agree with TRBD1. The junction had 11 bases not matched to a gene; V was cut back by 5 bases and J by 2 bases. Germline V gene lookup returns CDR1 LNHDA and CDR2 SQIVND (reference sequence). This CDR3 has 17 residues.

V and J are TRBV7-2 and TRBJ2-5; D possibly corresponds to TRBD1 (7 bases). Trimming stripped 4 bases from V and 4 bases from J, with 13 bases between. The germline V gene encodes CDR1 SGHTA and CDR2 FQGNSA. The CDR3 is 14 residues long. The CDR3 spells CASSWRQGGETQYF. The CDR3 bases are TGTGCCAGCAGCTGGAGACAGGGAGGAGAGACCCAGTACTTC. The full variable domain, with the rest looked up from reference TRBV7-2 and TRBJ2-5, is GAGVSQSPSNKVTEKGKDVELRCDPISGHTALYWYRQSLGQGLEFLIYFQGNSAPDKSGLPSDRFSAERTGGSVSTLTIQRTQQEDSAVYLCASSWRQGGETQYFGPGTRLLVL.

Comment on this clone: Germline is not matched at one junction end, which may reflect a read error. The V gene is TRBV3-1 (or the pseudogene TRBV3-2), the J gene TRBJ1-1; unclear D gene. Germline V gene sequence: CDR1 LGHDT, CDR2 YNNKEL (reference sequence). This CDR3 comprises 17 residues. The CDR3 sequence: CASSQELAIAKNTEAFF. CDR3 DNA: TGTGCCAGCAGCCAGGAACTAGCCATCGCGAAGAACACTGAAGCCTTCTTT.

The chain recombines TRBV6-1 with TRBJ2-3; the match to TRBD1 covers 8 bases. V shed 3 bases, J shed 6 bases, and the junction held 5 bases outside the gene matches. CDR3 length: 14 residues. The germline V gene encodes CDR1 MNHNS and CDR2 SASEGT. The DNA for the CDR3 is TGTGCCAGCAGTGAGGACAGGGTCCGCGATACGCAGTATTTT. It is translated as CASSEDRVRDTQYF.

The chain carries TRBV4-1 and TRBJ1-5, with TRBD1 as a possible D gene (5 bases). Germline CDR1 MGHRA, CDR2 YSYEKL. Trimming shortened V by 1 base and J by 3 bases, and 16 bases separated the two germline ends. This CDR3 has 17 residues. The CDR3 sequence is CASSQGQTARVNQPQHF. CDR3 sequence (DNA): TGCGCCAGCAGCCAAGGTCAGACAGCACGGGTCAATCAGCCCCAGCATTTT.

The genes are TRBV27 and TRBJ1-2; tentative D call: TRBD1 (5 bases). The CDR3 extends over 14 amino acids. Germline V gene sequence: CDR1 MNHEY, CDR2 SMNVEV (reference sequence). Trimming stripped 6 bases from V and 0 bases from J, with 11 bases between. The CDR3, as DNA: TGTGCCAGCAGCAAGGGGCCTACTAACTATGGCTACACCTTC. Amino acid sequence: CASSKGPTNYGYTF.

Details on this clone: One end of the junction is discordant with germline, which a read error may explain. The chain employs TRBV7-7 and TRBJ2-1, with TRBD1 matching over 8 bases. CDR3 size: 15 residues. Germline loops: CDR1 SSHAT, CDR2 FNYEAQ (reference sequence). As DNA, the CDR3 is TGTGCTAGCAGCTCACAGGGGGGCGGGTCTAATGAGCAGTTCTTC. This sequence encodes CASSSQGGGSNEQFF.

The chain recombines TRBV18 with TRBJ1-6; unclear D gene. Germline V gene sequence: CDR1 KGHSH, CDR2 LQKENI. The V gene lost 3 bases and the J gene lost 1 base, with 4 bases spanning the gap. This CDR3 has 14 amino acids. The CDR3 protein is CASSPLSYNSPLHF. The CDR3 region has the DNA TGTGCCAGCTCACCGTTATCCTATAATTCACCCCTCCACTTT.

This chain's CDR3 is CASHTGNYGYTF. The CDR3 DNA sequence: TGTGCCAGCCACACAGGAAACTATGGCTACACCTTC. The chain links TRBV7-2 to TRBJ1-2; D perhaps matches TRBD1 (5 bases). With 8 bases removed from V and 2 bases from J, the gap between germline ends came to 9 bases. This CDR3 is 12 amino acids long. Germline CDR1 and CDR2: SGHTA and FQGNSA.

The DNA of the CDR3 is TGCAGCGTTGTTCGGACAGGGGTTGGCTACGAGCAGTACTTC. This sequence encodes CSVVRTGVGYEQYF. The rearrangement uses TRBV29-1 and TRBJ2-7; 9 positions match TRBD1. There are 14 residues in the CDR3. Germline V gene lookup returns CDR1 SQVTM and CDR2 ANQGSEA. The V gene end was trimmed by 4 bases and the J gene end by 3 bases; junction bases not matched to a gene: 7.